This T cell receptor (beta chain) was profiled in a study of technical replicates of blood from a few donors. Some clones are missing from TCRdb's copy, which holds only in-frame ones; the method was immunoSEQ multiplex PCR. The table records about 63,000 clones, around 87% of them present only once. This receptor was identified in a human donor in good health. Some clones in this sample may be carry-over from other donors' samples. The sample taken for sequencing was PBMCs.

The CDR3 DNA sequence: TGTGCCAGCAGCTCTGAGCGAGACTCACCCCTCCACTTT. It yields the protein CASSSERDSPLHF. V gene TRBV6-4 combines with J gene TRBJ1-6; D is undetermined. The CDR3 is made up of 13 amino acids. The germline V gene has CDR1 MRHNA and CDR2 SNTAGT. The V gene lost 6 bases and the J gene lost 10 bases, with 13 bases spanning the gap.